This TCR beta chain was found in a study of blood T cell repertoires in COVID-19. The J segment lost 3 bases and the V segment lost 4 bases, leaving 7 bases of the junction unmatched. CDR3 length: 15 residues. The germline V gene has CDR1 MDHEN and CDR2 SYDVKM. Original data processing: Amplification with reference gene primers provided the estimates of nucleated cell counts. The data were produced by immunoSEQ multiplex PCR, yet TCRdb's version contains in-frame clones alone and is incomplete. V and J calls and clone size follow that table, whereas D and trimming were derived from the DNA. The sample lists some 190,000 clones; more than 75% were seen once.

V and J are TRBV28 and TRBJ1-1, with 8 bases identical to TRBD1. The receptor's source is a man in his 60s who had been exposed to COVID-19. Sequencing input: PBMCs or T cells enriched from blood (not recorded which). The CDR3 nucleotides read TGTGCCAGCAGTTCAAATTTCAGGGGGCACACTGAAGCTTTCTTT. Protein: CASSSNFRGHTEAFF.